Listed here are 27 T cell receptor beta chains from one sample, sequenced in a study of cytomegalovirus exposure and HLA in healthy donors. In the PCR, 60 Vbeta and 13 Jbeta primers were used. Some clones are missing from TCRdb's copy, which holds only in-frame ones; the method was immunoSEQ multiplex PCR. This sample has 150,000 to 200,000 clones, with 55% to 70% found just once. The sequencing input was PBMCs. The receptor set was obtained from a woman between 40 and 55 years old in good health and CMV-seropositive.

This clone has only a few counts. This chain joins TRBV29-1 and TRBJ1-5, with TRBD1 identical over 7 bases. The CDR3 sequence is 14 residues long. V lost 6 bases, J lost 0 bases, and 5 bases stayed unmatched. Germline V gives CDR1 SQVTM, CDR2 ANQGSEA. The CDR3 bases are TGCAGCGTCTCCGGGACAGATAGCAATCAGCCCCAGCATTTT. Its protein product is CSVSGTDSNQPQHF. Based on the CDR3 plus reference TRBV29-1 and TRBJ1-5, the full variable domain is SAVISQKPSRDICQRGTSLTIQCQVDSQVTMMFWYRQQPGQSLTLIATANQGSEATYESGFVIDKFPISRPNLTFSTLTVSNMSPEDSSIYLCSVSGTDSNQPQHFGDGTRLSIL.

CDR3 protein: CASSWTGVSNEQFF. The CDR3 region has the DNA TGTGCCAGCTCATGGACAGGGGTAAGCAATGAGCAGTTCTTC. The rearrangement links TRBV18 to TRBJ2-1, with TRBD1 matching over 9 bases. The CDR3 runs to 14 residues. V lost 5 bases and J lost 6; bases outside the gene matches: 5. Looked up from germline, CDR1 is KGHSH and CDR2 is LQKENI. Filled out from reference TRBV18 and TRBJ2-1, the complete variable domain reads NAGVMQNPRHLVRRRGQEARLRCSPMKGHSHVYWYRQLPEEGLKFMVYLQKENIIDESGMPKERFSAEFPKEGPSILRIQQVVRGDSAAYFCASSWTGVSNEQFFGPGTRLTVL.

The CDR3 reads CASRNSGDAYEQYF. The CDR3 bases are TGTGCCAGCAGAAATAGCGGGGATGCCTACGAGCAGTACTTC. The genes are TRBV7-9 and TRBJ2-7; 8 bases match TRBD2. Germline CDR1 SEHNR, CDR2 FQNEAQ (reference sequence). The CDR3 has 14 amino acids. The ends lost 6 bases at V and 2 bases at J; junction bases unmatched: 6.

This chain links TRBV18 with TRBJ1-1; no firm D call. V was shortened by 0 bases and J by 5 bases, with 13 bases between the two germline ends. In germline, CDR1 is KGHSH, CDR2 LQKENI. CDR3 size: 15 residues. The CDR3 nucleotides are TGTGCCAGCTCACCACCTCGCACCCAACGGACTGAAGCTTTCTTT. The encoded protein is CASSPPRTQRTEAFF.

This chain joins TRBV18 and TRBJ2-1; TRBD1 is a possible D gene (6 bases). The V and J ends lost 3 bases and 1 base respectively, with 13 bases between them. Germline V CDR1 and CDR2: KGHSH, LQKENI. This CDR3 has 16 amino acids. For the CDR3, the DNA is TGTGCCAGCTCACCTGGTCTAACAGGGTCCTACAATGAGCAGTTCTTC. This translates into CASSPGLTGSYNEQFF.

The chain has TRBV28 and TRBJ1-4; tentative D call: TRBD1 (6 bases). With 5 bases removed from V and 0 bases from J, the gap between germline ends came to 19 bases. Germline CDR1 reads MDHEN; CDR2 reads SYDVKM. The CDR3 extends over 18 amino acids. CDR3 loop: CASSRGGGKGTTNEKLFF. DNA of the CDR3: TGTGCCAGCAGTCGCGGGGGCGGAAAAGGGACAACTAATGAAAAACTGTTTTTT. Using reference TRBV28 and TRBJ1-4 for the parts outside the CDR3, the full variable domain is DVKVTQSSRYLVKRTGEKVFLECVQDMDHENMFWYRQDPGLGLRLIYFSYDVKMKEKGDIPEGYSVSREKKERFSLILESASTNQTSMYLCASSRGGGKGTTNEKLFFGSGTQLSVL.

In this sample, this clone turned up a few times. V is TRBV29-1 and J is TRBJ2-5, with 8 bases lining up with TRBD1. CDR1 is SQVTM, CDR2 ANQGSEA, per germline. V lost 0 bases to trimming and J lost 5 bases; unmatched junction nucleotides: 5. The CDR3 loop spans 14 amino acids. This CDR3 is CSVEDSGGGETQYF. The CDR3 DNA follows: TGCAGCGTTGAAGATTCAGGGGGCGGTGAGACCCAGTACTTC.

The chain couples TRBV27 to TRBJ1-1; 8 bases agree with TRBD1. The CDR3 has 15 residues. Germline V lookup: CDR1 MNHEY, CDR2 SMNVEV (reference sequence). V trimming: 5 bases; J trimming: 3 bases; junction bases outside the gene matches: 8. The CDR3 loop reads CASSPLDREDTEAFF. CDR3 DNA sequence: TGTGCCAGCAGTCCCCTGGACAGGGAGGACACTGAAGCTTTCTTT.

In this sample, this clone is medium-sized (0.01 to 0.1%). The chain has TRBV7-3 and TRBJ1-1; TRBD1 aligns across 9 bases. The V gene end was trimmed by 5 bases and the J gene end by 9 bases; junction bases not matched to a gene: 7. The CDR3 contains 13 residues. CDR1 and CDR2 from the germline V gene are SGHTA and FQGTGA. Here the CDR3 DNA reads TGTGCCAGCAGCCCTGGGACAGGGTCTAAAGCTTTCTTT. Protein sequence: CASSPGTGSKAFF.

The chain is built from TRBV29-1 and TRBJ2-1; 10 positions agree with TRBD2. The CDR3 has 15 residues. The germline gives CDR1 SQVTM, CDR2 ANQGSEA. The junction had 15 bases not matched to a gene; V was cut back by 7 bases and J by 9 bases. The CDR3 DNA reads as TGCAGCGGCGACCTGAGCGGGAGGGCGGTCGGTGAGCAGTTCTTC. Amino acids: CSGDLSGRAVGEQFF.

J is TRBJ2-7 and V is TRBV25-1, with D perhaps TRBD2 (5 bases). This CDR3 is built from 13 residues. Trimming removed 2 bases from V and 6 bases from J, with 11 bases in between. In germline, CDR1 is MGHDK, CDR2 SYGVNS. Here the CDR3 reads CASSESFGVEQYF. The CDR3 DNA is TGTGCCAGCAGTGAAAGTTTCGGGGTCGAGCAGTACTTC.

V gene TRBV6-5 combines with J gene TRBJ2-5; 8 bases map to TRBD2. V trimming: 4 bases; J trimming: 7 bases; junction bases outside the gene matches: 14. Germline-derived CDR1 and CDR2 are MNHEY and SVGAGI. This CDR3 spans 16 amino acids. CDR3 protein: CASSSPERGPGTTQYF. DNA for the CDR3: TGTGCCAGCAGTTCCCCCGAGCGGGGGCCCGGTACGACCCAGTACTTC.

V usage is TRBV5-4 and J usage is TRBJ2-7; TRBD2 aligns across 13 bases. CDR3 length: 16 residues. V lost 4 bases to trimming and J lost 0 bases; unmatched junction nucleotides: 4. Germline CDR1 SGHNT, CDR2 YYREEE (reference sequence). The CDR3 DNA reads as TGTGCCAGCAGCGGAGGACTAGCGGGGGCCTCCTACGAGCAGTACTTC. Translating gives CASSGGLAGASYEQYF.

J is TRBJ1-2 and V is TRBV5-1, with 7 nucleotides matching TRBD1. J gave up 4 bases and V 0 bases, and 9 bases lay outside the gene matches. Germline assignment: CDR1 SGHRS and CDR2 YFSETQ. The CDR3 loop spans 16 amino acids. The CDR3 reads CASSLAPQGDLYGYTF. CDR3 nucleotides: TGCGCCAGCAGCTTGGCCCCGCAGGGGGATCTCTATGGCTACACCTTC.

This CDR3 reads CASSIAGGTADTQYF. The CDR3 DNA reads as TGTGCCAGTAGTATAGCGGGGGGCACCGCAGATACGCAGTATTTT. This chain connects TRBV19 to TRBJ2-3; weak D call: TRBD2 (7 bases). In germline, CDR1 is LNHDA, CDR2 SQIVND (reference sequence). Trimming pared 1 base from V and 4 bases from J, leaving 12 bases between. This CDR3 is built from 15 residues.

This chain joins TRBV7-8 and TRBJ2-3; 13 nucleotides match TRBD2. The CDR3 extends over 15 amino acids. With 4 bases clipped from V and 9 bases from J, the junction kept 7 bases outside the gene matches. CDR1 and CDR2 from the germline V gene are SGHVS and FQNEAQ. CDR3 DNA sequence: TGTGCCAGCAGCTCAACTAGCGGGGGGGCCGGGACGCAGTATTTT. This gives the protein CASSSTSGGAGTQYF.

This clone has just a few counts. The chain uses TRBV9 and TRBJ1-2; TRBD1 is a possible D gene (6 bases). The germline CDR1 and CDR2 sequences are SGDLS and YYNGEE. Between the trimmed V and J ends, which lost 0 bases and 4 bases, there was a span of 7 bases. This CDR3 spans 13 amino acids. The CDR3 DNA reads as TGTGCCAGCAGCGTAGAGACAGGCTATGGCTACACCTTC. It encodes CASSVETGYGYTF.

The V call is TRBV5-1, the J call TRBJ1-3, with a possible D match to TRBD1 (6 bases). The germline V gene has CDR1 SGHRS and CDR2 YFSETQ. The CDR3 extends over 16 amino acids. Trimming stripped 4 bases from V and 2 bases from J, with 16 bases between. CDR3 bases: TGCGCCAGCAGCGTGGGAAGCTCAGGGGCTGGAAACACCATATATTTT. It encodes CASSVGSSGAGNTIYF.

The J gene is TRBJ2-4, the V gene TRBV5-1, with TRBD1 as a possible D gene (6 bases). Trimming removed 4 bases from V and 7 bases from J, with 12 bases in between. From germline, CDR1 is SGHRS and CDR2 YFSETQ. This CDR3 contains 13 residues. The CDR3 here is CASSPGQNNIQYF. DNA for the CDR3: TGCGCCAGCAGCCCTGGACAGAATAACATTCAGTACTTC.

The chain links TRBV7-3 to TRBJ2-3; 10 bases match TRBD2. V was clipped by 4 bases and J by 2 bases; unmatched bases: 9. The germline CDR1 and CDR2 sequences are SGHTA and FQGTGA. The CDR3 has 17 amino acids. The chain's CDR3 is CASSSRSSGGPTDTQYF. DNA of the CDR3: TGTGCCAGCAGCTCCCGATCTAGCGGGGGTCCCACAGATACGCAGTATTTT.

The gene calls are TRBV7-2 and TRBJ2-7; TRBD2 matches 8 bases. The CDR3 sequence is 14 residues long. Germline V gene sequence: CDR1 SGHTA, CDR2 FQGNSA. The J segment lost 3 bases and the V segment lost 5 bases, leaving 6 bases of the junction unmatched. CDR3 residues: CASSQGGGNYEQYF. In DNA form, the CDR3 reads TGTGCCAGCAGCCAGGGCGGGGGGAACTACGAGCAGTACTTC.

The genes are TRBV9 and TRBJ2-1, with 11 bases matching TRBD1. Germline CDR1 SGDLS, CDR2 YYNGEE. V was clipped by 6 bases and J by 13 bases; unmatched bases: 12. The CDR3 contains 14 residues. Written as DNA, the CDR3 is TGTGCCAGCAATAGCCCTGGACAGGGGGCTCGACAGTTCTTC. Translating it yields CASNSPGQGARQFF. Drawing the rest from reference TRBV9 and TRBJ2-1, the complete variable domain is DSGVTQTPKHLITATGQRVTLRCSPRSGDLSVYWYQQSLDQGLQFLIQYYNGEERAKGNILERFSAQQFPDLHSELNLSSLELGDSALYFCASNSPGQGARQFFGPGTRLTVL.

This chain links TRBV27 with TRBJ2-7, with 10 bases that match TRBD2. The junction had 3 bases not matched to a gene; V was cut back by 3 bases and J by 4 bases. The CDR3 length is 14 residues. The germline V gene has CDR1 MNHEY and CDR2 SMNVEV (reference sequence). The CDR3: CASSFTSGEYEQYF. CDR3 DNA: TGTGCCAGCAGTTTTACTAGCGGGGAATACGAGCAGTACTTC.

V is TRBV6-4 and J is TRBJ2-1; tentative D call: TRBD2 (6 bases). This CDR3 contains 14 residues. Trimming removed 4 bases at V and 10 bases at J, with 17 bases between. CDR1 and CDR2 from the germline V gene are MRHNA and SNTAGT. The CDR3 here is CASSVVTGEGEQFF. The CDR3 DNA reads TGTGCCAGCAGTGTTGTCACGGGAGAGGGGGAGCAGTTCTTC.

The CDR3 is CASSGGNLANEKLFF. As DNA, the CDR3 is TGTGCCAGCAGTGGCGGGAATCTGGCTAATGAAAAACTGTTTTTT. V usage is TRBV6-5 and J usage is TRBJ1-4; D unclear. This CDR3 has 15 amino acids. V was shortened by 5 bases and J by 3 bases, with 13 bases between the two germline ends. CDR1 is MNHEY, CDR2 SVGAGI, per germline.

The chain has TRBV6-1 and TRBJ1-5; 8 nucleotides agree with TRBD1. CDR3 length: 13 residues. The junction had 4 bases not matched to a gene; V was cut back by 9 bases and J by 3 bases. The V gene's germline CDR1 is MNHNS and CDR2 SASEGT. In nucleotides, the CDR3 is TGTGCCAGTCTGGACAGGGACAATCAGCCCCAGCATTTT. Translating it yields CASLDRDNQPQHF.

The gene calls are TRBV2 and TRBJ1-2; 7 bases map to TRBD1. After removal of 6 bases from V and 1 base from J, the junction contained 8 bases not matched to a gene. The CDR3 has 15 amino acids. CDR1 and CDR2 (germline): SNHLY, FYNNEI. CDR3 loop: CASRKQGIDNYGYTF. In DNA form, the CDR3 reads TGTGCCAGCAGAAAACAGGGGATAGATAACTATGGCTACACCTTC.